This note documents a single TCR beta chain sequence. Antigen unknown. The sample belongs to a study of T cell repertoires in cytomegalovirus infection. Study details: Public TCR beta signatures marked donors with CMV infection and the matching HLA. Study-level findings and limits: HLA-C-restricted CMV clonotypes gave the most frequent clonotype in two of eight donors. Frequencies of public TCR beta families were cumulated, and this identified carriers of CMV plus the relevant HLA.

The germline gives CDR1 SGDLS, CDR2 YYNGEE. V lost 0 bases, J lost 11 bases, and 14 bases lay in between. The CDR3 length is 14 residues. TCRdb independently ran MiXCR on the reads; one entry per CDR3 protein. The sample has approximately 500,000 distinct CDR3 sequences; approximately 11% are singletons. The receptor was isolated from a human donor in good health (CMV status not recorded). Some clones in this sample may be carry-over from other donors' samples. The chain carries TRBV9 and TRBJ1-4, with TRBD1 as a possible D gene (5 bases). Sequences were obtained from PBMCs. CDR3 coding DNA: TGTGCCAGCAGCGTAGCTAGGCAGGGTGGGAAACTGTTTTTT. Translating it yields CASSVARQGGKLFF.